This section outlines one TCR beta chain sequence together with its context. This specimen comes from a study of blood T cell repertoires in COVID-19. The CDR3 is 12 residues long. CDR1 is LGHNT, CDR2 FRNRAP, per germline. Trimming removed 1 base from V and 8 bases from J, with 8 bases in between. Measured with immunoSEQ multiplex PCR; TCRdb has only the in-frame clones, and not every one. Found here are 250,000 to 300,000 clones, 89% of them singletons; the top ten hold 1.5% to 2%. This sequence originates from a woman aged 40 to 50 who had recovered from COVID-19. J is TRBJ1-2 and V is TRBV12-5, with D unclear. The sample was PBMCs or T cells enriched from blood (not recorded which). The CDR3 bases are TGTGCTAGTGGTTTGGGTACCCGGGGCTACACCTTC. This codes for CASGLGTRGYTF.